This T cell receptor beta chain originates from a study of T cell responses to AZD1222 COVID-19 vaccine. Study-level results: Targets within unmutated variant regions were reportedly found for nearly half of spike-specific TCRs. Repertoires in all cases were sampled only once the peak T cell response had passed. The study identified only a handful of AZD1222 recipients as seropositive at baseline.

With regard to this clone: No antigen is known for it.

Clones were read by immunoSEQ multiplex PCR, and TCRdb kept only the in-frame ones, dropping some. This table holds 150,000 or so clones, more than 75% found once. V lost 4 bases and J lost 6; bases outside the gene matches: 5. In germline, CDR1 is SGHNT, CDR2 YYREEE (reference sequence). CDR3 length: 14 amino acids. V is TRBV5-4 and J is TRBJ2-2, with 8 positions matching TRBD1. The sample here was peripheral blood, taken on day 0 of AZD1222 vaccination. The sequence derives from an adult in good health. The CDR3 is CASSQDRVAGELFF. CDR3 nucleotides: TGTGCCAGCAGCCAGGACAGGGTTGCCGGGGAGCTGTTTTTT.